These 14 T cell receptor beta chains were sequenced from one sample in a study of blood T cells in healthy people across ages. Then a second PCR, running roughly 7 to 11 cycles, was carried out with a sample-barcoded 5' primer and a J-beta primer mix. TCRdb independently ran MiXCR on the 5' RACE reads; one entry per CDR3 protein. Of about 1.4 million distinct CDR3 sequences in the sample, approximately 59% are singletons; the top ten hold over 5.5%. Material for sequencing was blood. Every receptor here comes from a man younger than 35 in good health.

The chain employs TRBV11-2 and TRBJ2-6; 7 nucleotides align to TRBD1. Germline assignment: CDR1 SGHAT and CDR2 FQNNGV. Trimming took 4 bases from V and 2 from J; bases not matched to a gene: 2. The CDR3 runs 15 residues. The CDR3 DNA sequence: TGTGCCAGCAGCTACAGGGGCACTGGGGCCAACGTCCTGACTTTC. This translates into CASSYRGTGANVLTF.

The J gene is TRBJ1-2, the V gene TRBV29-1; D perhaps matches TRBD1 (5 bases). V was cut by 3 bases and J by 10 bases, with 18 bases left in between. This CDR3 spans 13 amino acids. Germline CDR1 SQVTM, CDR2 ANQGSEA. The CDR3 nucleotides read TGCAGCGTTGATCCCAACGGAGACAGTTCCTACACCTTC. It specifies CSVDPNGDSSYTF. Full variable domain (missing parts from reference TRBV29-1 and TRBJ1-2): SAVISQKPSRDICQRGTSLTIQCQVDSQVTMMFWYRQQPGQSLTLIATANQGSEATYESGFVIDKFPISRPNLTFSTLTVSNMSPEDSSIYLCSVDPNGDSSYTFGSGTRLTVV.

The sample holds many counts of this clonotype. This sequence joins TRBV25-1 and TRBJ2-7; TRBD1 agrees at 9 bases. The CDR3 consists of 12 residues. Per the germline V gene, CDR1 is MGHDK and CDR2 is SYGVNS. Trimming removed 8 bases from V and 2 bases from J; junction bases left unmatched: 1. The CDR3 sequence is CASGTGTYEQYF. The DNA of the CDR3 is TGTGCCAGCGGGACAGGGACCTACGAGCAGTACTTC.

This chain joins TRBV20-1 and TRBJ1-1; TRBD1 aligns across 7 bases. Germline V gene data show CDR1 as DFQATT and CDR2 as SNEGSKA (reference sequence). This CDR3 spans 13 amino acids. CDR3 sequence reads: CSAQTGAGTEAFF. The DNA for the CDR3 is TGCAGCGCTCAAACAGGGGCGGGCACTGAAGCTTTCTTT.

In its sample, this clonotype was seen many times. The chain recombines TRBV28 with TRBJ2-7, with 9 bases matching TRBD1. The J segment lost 3 bases and the V segment lost 5 bases, leaving 5 bases of the junction unmatched. The CDR3 has 14 residues. Germline-derived CDR1 and CDR2 are MDHEN and SYDVKM. The CDR3 spells CASSHGQGNYEQYF. CDR3 nucleotides: TGTGCCAGCAGTCATGGACAGGGGAACTACGAGCAGTACTTC.

This clonotype was observed a single time. The rearrangement links TRBV18 to TRBJ1-2, with 8 bases matching TRBD1. After removal of 6 bases from V and 3 bases from J, the junction contained 12 bases not matched to a gene. The CDR3 runs to 16 residues. Per germline, CDR1 KGHSH and CDR2 LQKENI. This CDR3 reads CASSLFDRGEDYGYTF. CDR3 sequence (DNA): TGTGCCAGCTCGCTATTTGACAGGGGCGAGGACTATGGCTACACCTTC.

DNA of the CDR3: TGCGCCAGCAGCCATGCTGGGGGCGGAACCTACGAGCAGTACTTC. It yields the protein CASSHAGGGTYEQYF. The chain couples TRBV4-1 to TRBJ2-7; D perhaps matches TRBD1 (6 bases). The germline CDR1 and CDR2 sequences are MGHRA and YSYEKL. The CDR3 length is 15 residues. Trimming left V 3 bases short and J 2 bases short, with 14 bases between.

The genes are TRBV20-1 and TRBJ2-3; D tentatively reads TRBD1 or TRBD2 (5 bases each). Germline values: CDR1 DFQATT, CDR2 SNEGSKA (reference sequence). The CDR3 is 21 residues long. The ends were cut back, 0 bases at V and 6 bases at J, with 34 bases in the middle. The CDR3, as DNA: TGCAGTGCTAGAGATGGGGATCCGGGGCCGCGGAAATCTCGTGGGTGGGATACGCAGTATTTT. The encoded protein is CSARDGDPGPRKSRGWDTQYF.

The J gene is TRBJ1-6, the V gene TRBV7-9; 7 positions agree with TRBD1. This CDR3 has 14 amino acids. V was pared by 4 bases and J by 9 bases, with 6 bases of the junction left unmatched. Germline-derived CDR1 and CDR2 are SEHNR and FQNEAQ (reference sequence). DNA for the CDR3: TGTGCCAGCAGCTCAGGACAGGTACCTTCACCCCTCCACTTT. Translated, it gives CASSSGQVPSPLHF.

This chain uses TRBV4-2 with TRBJ2-4; no definite D call. This CDR3 comprises 15 residues. V was pared by 1 base and J by 0 bases, with 7 bases between. CDR1 is LGHNA, CDR2 YNFKEQ, per germline. The CDR3 nucleotides read TGTGCCAGCAGCCAAGCCGAACTAGCCAAAAACATTCAGTACTTC. Residues: CASSQAELAKNIQYF.

V and J are TRBV4-2 and TRBJ2-7; no reliable D call. Germline CDR1 is LGHNA and CDR2 is YNFKEQ. The CDR3 consists of 16 residues. V was shortened by 0 bases and J by 7 bases, with 19 bases between the two germline ends. The CDR3 is CASSQESLGRYNEQYF. In nucleotides, the CDR3 is TGTGCCAGCAGCCAAGAGAGTCTTGGACGGTACAATGAGCAGTACTTC.

This chain joins TRBV6-6 and TRBJ2-4, with TRBD2 as a possible D gene (7 bases). V was shortened by 0 bases and J by 10 bases, with 16 bases between the two germline ends. CDR1 is MNHNY and CDR2 is SVGAGI in the germline V gene (reference sequence). CDR3 length: 15 residues. CDR3 amino acids: CASSYSTGRADIQYF. In nucleotides, the CDR3 is TGTGCCAGCAGTTACTCTACAGGGAGGGCCGATATTCAGTACTTC.

The V call is TRBV20-1, the J call TRBJ1-5; D may be TRBD1 (5 bases). Germline CDR1 is DFQATT and CDR2 is SNEGSKA (reference sequence). The CDR3 consists of 13 residues. With 5 bases removed from V and 7 bases from J, the gap between germline ends came to 15 bases. The CDR3 reads CSAGPPKGQPQHF. CDR3 DNA sequence: TGCAGTGCTGGACCTCCGAAGGGGCAGCCCCAGCATTTT.

The rearrangement joins TRBV7-8 to TRBJ2-1, with unresolved D. The J call is doubtful: the DNA matches TRBJ2-7 better. CDR3 size: 14 residues. Germline assignment: CDR1 SGHVS and CDR2 FQNEAQ. CDR3 in DNA: TGTGCCAGCAGCCCCCGGGCCCCCTCGGACGAGCAGTACTTC. This encodes CASSPRAPSDEQYF.